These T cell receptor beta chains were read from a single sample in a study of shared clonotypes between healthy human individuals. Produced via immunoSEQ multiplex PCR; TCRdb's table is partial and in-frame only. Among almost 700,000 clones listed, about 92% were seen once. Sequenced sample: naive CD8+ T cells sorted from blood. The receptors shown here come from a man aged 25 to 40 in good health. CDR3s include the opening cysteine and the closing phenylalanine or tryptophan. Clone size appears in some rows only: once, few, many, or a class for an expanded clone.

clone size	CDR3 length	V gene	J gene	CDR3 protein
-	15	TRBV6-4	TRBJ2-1	CASSANLAGYNEQFF
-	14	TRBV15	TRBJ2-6	CATSTGVGANVLTF
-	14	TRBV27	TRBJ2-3	CASSLADSVDTQYF
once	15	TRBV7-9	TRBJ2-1	CASGEGLRSYNEQFF
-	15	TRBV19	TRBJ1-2	CASSTGQIANYGYTF
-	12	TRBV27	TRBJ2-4	CASSPTKNIQYF
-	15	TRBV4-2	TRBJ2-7	CASSQVLRSSDEQYF
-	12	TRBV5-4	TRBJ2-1	CASSWGLREQFF
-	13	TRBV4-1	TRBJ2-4	CASSLASGSFQYF
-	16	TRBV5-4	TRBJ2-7	CASSSRLVATSYEQYF
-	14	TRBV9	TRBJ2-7	CASSDEDNSYEQYF
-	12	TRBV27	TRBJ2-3	CASSASTDTQYF
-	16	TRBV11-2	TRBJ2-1	CASSDGLARTYNEQFF
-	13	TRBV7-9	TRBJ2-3	CASSIGDADTQYF
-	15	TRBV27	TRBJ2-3	CASSPRGGRTDTQYF
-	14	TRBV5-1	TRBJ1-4	CASSFEGAGEKLFF
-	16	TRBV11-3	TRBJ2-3	CASSPNPADELYTQYF
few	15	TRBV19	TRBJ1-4	CASMKLGAANEKLFF